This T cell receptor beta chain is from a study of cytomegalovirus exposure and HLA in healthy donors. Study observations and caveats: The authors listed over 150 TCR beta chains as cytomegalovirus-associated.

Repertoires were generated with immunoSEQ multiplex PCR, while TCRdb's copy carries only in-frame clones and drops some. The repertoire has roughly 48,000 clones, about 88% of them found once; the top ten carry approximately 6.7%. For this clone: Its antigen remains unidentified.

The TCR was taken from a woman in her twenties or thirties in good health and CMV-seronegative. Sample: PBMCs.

CDR3 sequence: CASRRTSDAYEQYF. In DNA form, the CDR3 reads TGCGCCAGCAGAAGGACTAGCGACGCCTACGAGCAGTACTTC. The chain uses TRBV10-2 and TRBJ2-7; TRBD2 agrees at 9 bases. The CDR3 sequence is 14 residues long. Trimming cost V 6 bases and J 2 bases; bases outside gene matches: 5. Germline V gene lookup returns CDR1 WSHSY and CDR2 SAAADI.